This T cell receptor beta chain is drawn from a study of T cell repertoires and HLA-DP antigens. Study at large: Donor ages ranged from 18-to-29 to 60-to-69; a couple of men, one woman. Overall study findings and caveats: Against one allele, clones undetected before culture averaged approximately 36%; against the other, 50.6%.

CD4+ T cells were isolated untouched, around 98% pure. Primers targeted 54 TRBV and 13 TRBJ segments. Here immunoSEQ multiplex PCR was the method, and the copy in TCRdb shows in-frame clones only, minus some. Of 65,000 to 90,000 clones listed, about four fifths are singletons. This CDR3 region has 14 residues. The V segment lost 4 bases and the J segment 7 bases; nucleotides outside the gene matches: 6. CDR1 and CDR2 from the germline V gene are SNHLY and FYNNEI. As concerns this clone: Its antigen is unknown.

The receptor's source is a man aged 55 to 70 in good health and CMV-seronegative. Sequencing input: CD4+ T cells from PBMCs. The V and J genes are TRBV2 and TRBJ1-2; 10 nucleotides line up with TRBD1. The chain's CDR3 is CASSGRQGASGYTF. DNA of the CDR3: TGTGCCAGCAGTGGACGACAGGGGGCCTCTGGCTACACCTTC.